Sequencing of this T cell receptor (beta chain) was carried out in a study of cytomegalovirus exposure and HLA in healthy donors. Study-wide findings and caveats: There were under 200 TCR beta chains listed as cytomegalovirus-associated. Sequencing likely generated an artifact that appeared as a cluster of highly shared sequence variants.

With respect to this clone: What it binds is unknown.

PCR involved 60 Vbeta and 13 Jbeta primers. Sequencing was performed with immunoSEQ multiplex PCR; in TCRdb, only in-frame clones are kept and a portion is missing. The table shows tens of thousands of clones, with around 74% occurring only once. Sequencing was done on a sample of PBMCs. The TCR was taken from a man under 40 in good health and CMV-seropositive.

The CDR3 region is CASGRLMGQGNEKLFF. CDR3 bases: TGTGCCAGCGGACGATTAATGGGACAGGGGAATGAAAAACTGTTTTTT. The chain uses TRBV27 and TRBJ1-4; 10 positions agree with TRBD1. This CDR3 comprises 16 residues. V shed 8 bases and J 5 bases; nucleotides not matched to a gene: 11. From germline, CDR1 is MNHEY and CDR2 SMNVEV (reference sequence).